This T cell receptor (beta chain) was documented in a study of cytomegalovirus exposure and HLA in healthy donors (dated by TCRdb to 2017 to 2019). Turning to the overall study: According to a later analysis, the 110 or so validation repertoires were produced on the same platform as the approximately 690 repertoires of the first cohort. The study aimed to test whether signatures of past pathogen exposure could be identified by cataloging public T cell receptors. Besides the first cohort of roughly 640 subjects, a separate validation cohort made up of 120 different subjects was used. To predict cytomegalovirus infection status, the study brought together high-throughput TCR immunosequencing, statistical association of individual TCRs with disease status, and machine learning.

Beyond this particular receptor, the publication reports: According to the authors, the approach could potentially be generalized to other disease states and immunological phenotypes. In vitro tests confirmed that a few of the cytomegalovirus-associated TCR beta chains recognize cytomegalovirus antigens. In a later analysis, TCRs clustered in the first cohort were found to also tend to co-occur in the approximately 120 validation repertoires, with 90% to 95% of cluster scores above 0. In the study, 150 to 200 TCR beta chains were listed as associated with cytomegalovirus. A later analysis had no HLA typing for the validation cohort, so co-occurrence there was scored across all 110 or so repertoires. Cytomegalovirus status was reported to be diagnosed by the classifier with high specificity and sensitivity in both the original and validation cohorts. Across donors, most TCR sequences were observed very rarely, whereas some public TCRs were present in many individuals.

This clone has a handful of counts. The specificity of this receptor is unknown. Base-call qualities are not available, and no considerably larger clone is one nucleotide away. Separate from the roughly 700-subject first cohort, the validation cohort of 90 to 150 subjects was the group to which the donors belonged. CDR1 SQVTM and CDR2 ANQGSEA were looked up in the germline V gene. The CDR3 spans 14 residues, from the cysteine through the phenylalanine. The kept DNA is CDR3 alone, 42 bases in frame from the first base. The trim is 6 bases for V and 2 bases for J, with a gap of 17 bases between the germline ends. Library generation was performed with the immunoSEQ multiplex PCR assay. As for the original processing: A statistical classification framework was developed to diagnose cytomegalovirus status using the catalog of TCR beta chain sequences. The source is immuneACCESS, and TCRdb retained only in-frame sequences with V and J called. Part of the clones is not carried over; for the studies checked, unresolved V genes explain less than half of this, and the remainder is unexplained. V and J calls and clone size follow that table, whereas D and trimming were derived from the DNA. The sample table holds over 150,000 clones, of which about 86% were seen once. The top ten clones comprise 2% to 2.5% of the sample.

Sequencing was carried out using PBMCs. The source of this sequence is a human donor in good health. This chain joins TRBV29-1 to TRBJ2-7; possibly the D gene is TRBD2, per 8 matching bases. The DNA reads TGCAGCGTGATAGGGGGCGGGAGGACCTACGAGCAGTACTTC. Translated, this gives CSVIGGGRTYEQYF.